This T cell receptor beta chain is drawn from a study of early T cells in non-severe SARS-CoV-2 infection. Researchers attached unique molecular identifiers to individual cDNA molecules. In TCRdb, the 5' RACE reads were re-called with MiXCR into one record per CDR3 protein. Found here are fewer than 100,000 distinct CDR3 sequences, about 11% of them singletons; the top ten hold approximately 4.5%. CDR1 is SGHRS, CDR2 YFSETQ, per germline. This CDR3 region has 13 residues. V was cut by 8 bases and J by 5 bases, with 13 bases left in between. This clonotype came up many times. The clonotype was recovered from an adult who was a healthcare worker with PCR-confirmed SARS-CoV-2 infection or an uninfected control (not recorded which). This chain links TRBV5-1 with TRBJ2-2; D call uncertain. Material: whole blood. This CDR3 is CASKLGGTGELFF. In nucleotides, the CDR3 is TGCGCCAGTAAACTTGGTGGGACCGGGGAGCTGTTTTTT.